The rows below give T cell receptor beta chains drawn from one sample of a study of blood T cell repertoires in COVID-19. Profiling relied on immunoSEQ multiplex PCR, and the TCRdb table lists in-frame clones only, not all of them. The sample records approximately 90,000 clones, roughly 80% being singletons. What was sequenced was peripheral blood. These receptors all come from a man older than 75 with active or convalescent COVID-19. CDR3s include the opening cysteine and the closing phenylalanine or tryptophan. D genes are given only for firm matches. Size tells how often a clone was seen (once, few, many) or the class of an expanded clone, and some rows leave it out.

J gene: TRBJ2-1
V gene: TRBV27
clone size: NA
D gene: NA
CDR3 DNA: TGTGCCAGCAGTTTAGGCAGGGCCCCACTGGATGAGCAGTTCTTC
CDR3 protein: CASSLGRAPLDEQFF

J gene: TRBJ1-1
V gene: TRBV29-1
clone size: NA
D gene: NA
CDR3 DNA: TGCAGCGTTGAACGCGGACTGGGAACTGAAGCTTTCTTT
CDR3 protein: CSVERGLGTEAFF

J gene: TRBJ2-3
V gene: TRBV5-5
clone size: NA
D gene: NA
CDR3 DNA: TGTGCCAGCAGCTCCCAGGACAGGCGGGGGGCACGCACAGATACGCAGTATTTT
CDR3 protein: CASSSQDRRGARTDTQYF

J gene: TRBJ1-2
V gene: TRBV6-1
clone size: NA
D gene: NA
CDR3 DNA: TGTGCCAGCAGTGAAGCAAGTGGCAGGGTCCTCTATGGCTACACCTTC
CDR3 protein: CASSEASGRVLYGYTF

J gene: TRBJ2-3
V gene: TRBV6-5
clone size: NA
D gene: TRBD2
CDR3 DNA: TGTGCCAGCAGGGTAGCGGGGAGGGATACGCAGTATTTT
CDR3 protein: CASRVAGRDTQYF

J gene: TRBJ1-1
V gene: TRBV11-2
clone size: NA
D gene: NA
CDR3 DNA: TGTGCCAGCAGCAAGACAGTGACGAACACTGAAGCTTTCTTT
CDR3 protein: CASSKTVTNTEAFF

J gene: TRBJ1-3
V gene: TRBV28
clone size: NA
D gene: NA
CDR3 DNA: TGTGCCAGCATCCGGGGCTCGCGGGGCGGGCCGTATGGAAACACCATATATTTT
CDR3 protein: CASIRGSRGGPYGNTIYF

J gene: TRBJ2-1
V gene: TRBV7-8
clone size: NA
D gene: NA
CDR3 DNA: TGTGCCAGCAGCTTGATAGCGGCTTCCCAAATGTATGAGCAGTTCTTC
CDR3 protein: CASSLIAASQMYEQFF

J gene: TRBJ2-7
V gene: TRBV2
clone size: NA
D gene: TRBD1
CDR3 DNA: TGTGCCAGCATGCGGACAGGGATCTTCGACGAGCAGTACTTC
CDR3 protein: CASMRTGIFDEQYF

J gene: TRBJ1-4
V gene: TRBV18
clone size: NA
D gene: NA
CDR3 DNA: TGTGCCAGCTCACCCTCTCCATTCGACTCGGGGGCAACTAATGAAAAACTGTTTTTT
CDR3 protein: CASSPSPFDSGATNEKLFF

J gene: TRBJ2-2
V gene: TRBV19
clone size: NA
D gene: NA
CDR3 DNA: TGTGCCAGTAGTATTGGGGGGACAGCAAACACCGGGGAGCTGTTTTTT
CDR3 protein: CASSIGGTANTGELFF

J gene: TRBJ1-3
V gene: TRBV3-1/TRBV3-2
clone size: NA
D gene: TRBD1
CDR3 DNA: TGTGCCAGCAGCCCAGCCGGGACAGGGGGAAACACCATATATTTT
CDR3 protein: CASSPAGTGGNTIYF

J gene: TRBJ2-4
V gene: TRBV28
clone size: NA
D gene: NA
CDR3 DNA: TGTGCCAGCAGTCCCCCGTTTTTCCTAGCCAAAAACATTCAGTACTTC
CDR3 protein: CASSPPFFLAKNIQYF

J gene: TRBJ2-7
V gene: TRBV7-2
clone size: NA
D gene: TRBD1
CDR3 DNA: TGTGCCAGCAGCGGGGACAGGGTCGAGCAGTACTTC
CDR3 protein: CASSGDRVEQYF

J gene: TRBJ2-2
V gene: TRBV28
clone size: NA
D gene: NA
CDR3 DNA: TGTGCCAGCAGTTTAATTCTCCTGCAGGGGATGACCGGGGAGCTGTTTTTT
CDR3 protein: CASSLILLQGMTGELFF

J gene: TRBJ2-1
V gene: TRBV19
clone size: NA
D gene: NA
CDR3 DNA: TGTGCCAGCGCCACGGGAAAGGTGGTCAATGAGCAGTTCTTC
CDR3 protein: CASATGKVVNEQFF

J gene: TRBJ1-2
V gene: TRBV3-1/TRBV3-2
clone size: NA
D gene: NA
CDR3 DNA: TGTGCCAGCAGCCCACTCAGGGTTGGGGGCTACACCTTC
CDR3 protein: CASSPLRVGGYTF

J gene: TRBJ2-4
V gene: TRBV5-4
clone size: NA
D gene: TRBD1
CDR3 DNA: TGTGCCAGCAGCCCTGGGACAGGGAGGAACATTCAGTACTTC
CDR3 protein: CASSPGTGRNIQYF

J gene: TRBJ2-3
V gene: TRBV18
clone size: NA
D gene: NA
CDR3 DNA: TGTGCCAGCTCACCTCAAGATACGCAGTATTTT
CDR3 protein: CASSPQDTQYF

J gene: TRBJ1-3
V gene: TRBV7-9
clone size: NA
D gene: NA
CDR3 DNA: TGTGCCAGCAGCTTAGCAGGGAGCACCATATATTTT
CDR3 protein: CASSLAGSTIYF

J gene: TRBJ1-1
V gene: TRBV3-1/TRBV3-2
clone size: NA
D gene: NA
CDR3 DNA: TGTGCCAGCAGCCCCAGCGGGAGCACTGAAGCTTTCTTT
CDR3 protein: CASSPSGSTEAFF

J gene: TRBJ2-3
V gene: TRBV7-8
clone size: NA
D gene: TRBD1
CDR3 DNA: TGTGCCAGCAGCTTAGTCCCGACAGGGGTTGGCACAGATACGCAGTATTTT
CDR3 protein: CASSLVPTGVGTDTQYF

J gene: TRBJ1-4
V gene: TRBV5-1
clone size: NA
D gene: TRBD1
CDR3 DNA: TGCGCCAGCAGCTTACAGGGGGCGGGAGTTAGTGAAAAACTGTTTTTT
CDR3 protein: CASSLQGAGVSEKLFF

J gene: TRBJ2-5
V gene: TRBV5-1
clone size: NA
D gene: TRBD2
CDR3 DNA: TGCGCCAGCAGCATTAGCGGGGAGACGGAGACCCAGTACTTC
CDR3 protein: CASSISGETETQYF

J gene: TRBJ2-2
V gene: TRBV7-6
clone size: once
D gene: TRBD1
CDR3 DNA: TGTGCCAGCAGCCTCCTGGGGGACAGGGACACCGGGGAGCTGTTTTTT
CDR3 protein: CASSLLGDRDTGELFF

J gene: TRBJ1-5
V gene: TRBV5-6
clone size: NA
D gene: TRBD1
CDR3 DNA: TGTGCCAGCAGCTTGGCCTCGGACAGGGGGTACCATAGCAATCAGCCCCAGCATTTT
CDR3 protein: CASSLASDRGYHSNQPQHF

J gene: TRBJ1-5
V gene: TRBV9
clone size: few
D gene: TRBD1
CDR3 DNA: TGTGCCAGCAGCGTAGCTGACAGGGTCGATGGCAATCAGCCCCAGCATTTT
CDR3 protein: CASSVADRVDGNQPQHF

J gene: TRBJ1-5
V gene: TRBV19
clone size: NA
D gene: NA
CDR3 DNA: TGTGCCAGTAGTACGAAAGACAGGTATAGCAATCAGCCCCAGCATTTT
CDR3 protein: CASSTKDRYSNQPQHF

J gene: TRBJ1-1
V gene: TRBV19
clone size: NA
D gene: NA
CDR3 DNA: TGTGCCAGTAGTATGGGTCCAGGGGTGGGGACTGAAGCTTTCTTT
CDR3 protein: CASSMGPGVGTEAFF

J gene: TRBJ1-6
V gene: TRBV6-5
clone size: few
D gene: NA
CDR3 DNA: TGTGCCAGCAGTTACGGGCCAGACACTTCACCCCTCCACTTT
CDR3 protein: CASSYGPDTSPLHF

J gene: TRBJ1-1
V gene: TRBV7-8
clone size: NA
D gene: NA
CDR3 DNA: TGTGCCAGCAGCCGAGAAACGCGGACTGAAGCTTTCTTT
CDR3 protein: CASSRETRTEAFF

J gene: TRBJ1-1
V gene: TRBV29-1
clone size: NA
D gene: NA
CDR3 DNA: TGCAGCGTTGAAGTGACACAGGACACTGAAGCTTTCTTT
CDR3 protein: CSVEVTQDTEAFF

J gene: TRBJ2-7
V gene: TRBV6-5
clone size: NA
D gene: TRBD1
CDR3 DNA: TGTGCCAGCACGCGACGGGACAGGGGGCCCTACGAGCAGTACTTC
CDR3 protein: CASTRRDRGPYEQYF

J gene: TRBJ1-4
V gene: TRBV28
clone size: NA
D gene: NA
CDR3 DNA: TGTGCCAGCAGGGCCCCGGCGGGGGAAAAACTGTTTTTT
CDR3 protein: CASRAPAGEKLFF

J gene: TRBJ2-7
V gene: TRBV5-1
clone size: NA
D gene: NA
CDR3 DNA: TGCGCCAGCACCCCGGGTCCTCCCTCCTACGAGCAGTACTTC
CDR3 protein: CASTPGPPSYEQYF

J gene: TRBJ2-4
V gene: TRBV7-9
clone size: NA
D gene: NA
CDR3 DNA: TGTGCCAGCAGCTTACTGTCTGGCGGGATTGGGGGAAACATTCAGTACTTC
CDR3 protein: CASSLLSGGIGGNIQYF